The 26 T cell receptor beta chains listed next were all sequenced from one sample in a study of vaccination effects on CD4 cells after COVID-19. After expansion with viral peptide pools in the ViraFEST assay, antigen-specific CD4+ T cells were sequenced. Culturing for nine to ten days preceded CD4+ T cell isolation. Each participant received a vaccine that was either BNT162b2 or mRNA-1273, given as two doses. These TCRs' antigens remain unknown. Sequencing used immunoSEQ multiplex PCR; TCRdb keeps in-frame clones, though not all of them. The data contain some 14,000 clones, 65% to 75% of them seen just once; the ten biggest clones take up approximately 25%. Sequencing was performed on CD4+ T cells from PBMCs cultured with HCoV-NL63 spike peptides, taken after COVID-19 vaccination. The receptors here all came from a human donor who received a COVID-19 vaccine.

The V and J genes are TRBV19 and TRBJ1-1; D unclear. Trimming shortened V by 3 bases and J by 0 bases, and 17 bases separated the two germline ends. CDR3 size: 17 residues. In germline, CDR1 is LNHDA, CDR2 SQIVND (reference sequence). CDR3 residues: CASSMPTLQRLNTEAFF. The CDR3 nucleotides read TGTGCCAGTAGTATGCCCACCTTGCAACGGTTGAACACTGAAGCTTTCTTT. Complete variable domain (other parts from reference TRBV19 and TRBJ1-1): DGGITQSPKYLFRKEGQNVTLSCEQNLNHDAMYWYRQDPGQGLRLIYYSQIVNDFQKGDIAEGYSVSREKKESFPLTVTSAQKNPTAFYLCASSMPTLQRLNTEAFFGQGTRLTVV.

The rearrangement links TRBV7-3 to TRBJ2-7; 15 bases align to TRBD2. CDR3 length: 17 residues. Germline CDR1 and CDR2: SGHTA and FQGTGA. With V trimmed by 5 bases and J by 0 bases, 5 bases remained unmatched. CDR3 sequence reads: CASSLPGLAGGSYEQYF. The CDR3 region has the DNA TGTGCCAGCAGCCTACCGGGACTAGCGGGGGGCTCCTACGAGCAGTACTTC.

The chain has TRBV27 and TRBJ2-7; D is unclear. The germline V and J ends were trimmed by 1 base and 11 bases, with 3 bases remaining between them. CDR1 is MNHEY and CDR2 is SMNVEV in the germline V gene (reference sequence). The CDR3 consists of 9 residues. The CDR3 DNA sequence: TGTGCCAGCAGTTTATGGGAGTACTTC. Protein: CASSLWEYF.

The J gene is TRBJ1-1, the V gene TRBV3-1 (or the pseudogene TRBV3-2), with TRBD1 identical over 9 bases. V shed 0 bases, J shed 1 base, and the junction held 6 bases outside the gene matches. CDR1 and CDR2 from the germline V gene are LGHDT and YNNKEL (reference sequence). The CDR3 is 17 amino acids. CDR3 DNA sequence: TGTGCCAGCAGCCAAGACCCTGGACAGGGGTGGAACACTGAAGCTTTCTTT. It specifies CASSQDPGQGWNTEAFF.

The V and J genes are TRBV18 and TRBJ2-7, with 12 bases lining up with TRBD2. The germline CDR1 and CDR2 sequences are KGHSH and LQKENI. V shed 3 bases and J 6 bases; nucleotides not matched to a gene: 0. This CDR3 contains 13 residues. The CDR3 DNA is TGTGCCAGCTCACCGACTAGCGGGGGCGAGCAGTACTTC. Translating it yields CASSPTSGGEQYF. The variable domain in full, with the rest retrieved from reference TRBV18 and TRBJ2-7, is NAGVMQNPRHLVRRRGQEARLRCSPMKGHSHVYWYRQLPEEGLKFMVYLQKENIIDESGMPKERFSAEFPKEGPSILRIQQVVRGDSAAYFCASSPTSGGEQYFGPGTRLTVT.

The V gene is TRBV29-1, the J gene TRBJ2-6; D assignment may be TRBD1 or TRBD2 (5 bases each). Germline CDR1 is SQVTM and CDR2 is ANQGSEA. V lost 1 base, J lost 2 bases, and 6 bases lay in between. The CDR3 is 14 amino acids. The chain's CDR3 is CSVEGGTGANVLTF. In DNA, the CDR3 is TGCAGCGTTGAAGGGGGGACTGGGGCCAACGTCCTGACTTTC.

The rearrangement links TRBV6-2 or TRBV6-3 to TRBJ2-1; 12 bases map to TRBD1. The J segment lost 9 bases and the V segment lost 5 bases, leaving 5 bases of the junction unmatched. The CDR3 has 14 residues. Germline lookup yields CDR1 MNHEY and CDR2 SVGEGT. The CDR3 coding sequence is TGTGCCAGCAGTGGGACAGGGGGCGCGGGTGAGCAGTTCTTC. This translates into CASSGTGGAGEQFF.

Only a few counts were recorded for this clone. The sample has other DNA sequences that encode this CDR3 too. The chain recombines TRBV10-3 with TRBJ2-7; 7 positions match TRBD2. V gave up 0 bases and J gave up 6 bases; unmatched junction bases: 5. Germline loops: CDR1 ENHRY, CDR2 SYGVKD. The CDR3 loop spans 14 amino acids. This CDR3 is CAISESGREGEQYF. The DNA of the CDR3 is TGTGCCATCAGTGAGTCGGGCAGGGAGGGCGAGCAGTACTTC.

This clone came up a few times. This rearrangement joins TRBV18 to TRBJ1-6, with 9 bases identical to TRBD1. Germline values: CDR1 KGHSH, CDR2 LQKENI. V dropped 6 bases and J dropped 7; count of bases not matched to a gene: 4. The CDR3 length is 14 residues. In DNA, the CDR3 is TGTGCCAGCTCTGCCGGGACAGGGAATTCACCCCTCCACTTT. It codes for CASSAGTGNSPLHF. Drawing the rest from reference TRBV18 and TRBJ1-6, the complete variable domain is NAGVMQNPRHLVRRRGQEARLRCSPMKGHSHVYWYRQLPEEGLKFMVYLQKENIIDESGMPKERFSAEFPKEGPSILRIQQVVRGDSAAYFCASSAGTGNSPLHFGNGTRLTVT.

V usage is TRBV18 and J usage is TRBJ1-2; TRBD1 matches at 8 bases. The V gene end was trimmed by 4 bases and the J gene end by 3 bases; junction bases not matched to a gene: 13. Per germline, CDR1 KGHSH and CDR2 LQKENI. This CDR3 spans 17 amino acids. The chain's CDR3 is CASSRGVSGQAYYGYTF. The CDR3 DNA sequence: TGTGCCAGCTCACGAGGAGTGTCGGGACAGGCCTACTATGGCTACACCTTC.

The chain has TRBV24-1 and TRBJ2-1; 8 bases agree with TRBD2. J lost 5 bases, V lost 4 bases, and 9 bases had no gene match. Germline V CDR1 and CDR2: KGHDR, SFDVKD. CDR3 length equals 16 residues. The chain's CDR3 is CATSESTGLDHNEQFF. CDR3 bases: TGTGCCACCAGTGAATCGACGGGACTAGATCACAATGAGCAGTTCTTC.

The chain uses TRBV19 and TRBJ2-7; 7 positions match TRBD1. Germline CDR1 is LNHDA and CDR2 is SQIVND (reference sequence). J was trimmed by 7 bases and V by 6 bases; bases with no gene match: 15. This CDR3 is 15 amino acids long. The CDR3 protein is CASRTGTSNVWEQYF. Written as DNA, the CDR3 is TGTGCCAGTAGGACAGGGACGAGCAACGTCTGGGAGCAGTACTTC.

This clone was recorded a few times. In DNA form, the CDR3 reads TGTGCCAGCACGGGATTTAGAAACACCATATATTTT. It specifies CASTGFRNTIYF. The genes are TRBV2 and TRBJ1-3; D ambiguous. Trimming removed 7 bases from V and 5 bases from J, with 9 bases in between. Germline values: CDR1 SNHLY, CDR2 FYNNEI. This CDR3 contains 12 residues. Drawing the rest from reference TRBV2 and TRBJ1-3, the complete variable domain is EPEVTQTPSHQVTQMGQEVILRCVPISNHLYFYWYRQILGQKVEFLVSFYNNEISEKSEIFDDQFSVERPDGSNFTLKIRSTKLEDSAMYFCASTGFRNTIYFGEGSWLTVV.

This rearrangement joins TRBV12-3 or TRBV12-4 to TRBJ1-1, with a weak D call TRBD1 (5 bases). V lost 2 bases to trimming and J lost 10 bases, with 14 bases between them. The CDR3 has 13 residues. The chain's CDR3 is CASSLRAGIVAFF. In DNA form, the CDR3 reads TGTGCCAGCAGTTTACGGGCAGGGATCGTAGCTTTCTTT.

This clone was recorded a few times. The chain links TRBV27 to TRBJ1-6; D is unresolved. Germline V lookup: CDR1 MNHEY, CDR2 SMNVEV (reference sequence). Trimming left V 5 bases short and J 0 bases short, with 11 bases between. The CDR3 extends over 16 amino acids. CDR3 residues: CASSLRTSSYNSPLHF. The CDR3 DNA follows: TGTGCCAGCAGTCTCCGGACGAGCTCCTATAATTCACCCCTCCACTTT.

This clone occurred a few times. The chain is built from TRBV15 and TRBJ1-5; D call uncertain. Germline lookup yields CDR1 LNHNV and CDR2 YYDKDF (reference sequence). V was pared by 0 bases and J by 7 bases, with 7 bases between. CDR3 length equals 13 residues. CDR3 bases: TGTGCCACCAGCAGAGAACGGTCCCAGCCCCAGCATTTT. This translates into CATSRERSQPQHF.

The CDR3 region is CASSVTGGADTQYF. The CDR3 DNA is TGTGCCAGCAGCGTAACAGGGGGGGCAGATACGCAGTATTTT. V is TRBV9 and J is TRBJ2-3, with a weak D call TRBD1 (8 bases). Germline CDR1 is SGDLS and CDR2 is YYNGEE. Trimming pared 1 base from V and 4 bases from J, leaving 10 bases between. The CDR3 is made up of 14 amino acids.

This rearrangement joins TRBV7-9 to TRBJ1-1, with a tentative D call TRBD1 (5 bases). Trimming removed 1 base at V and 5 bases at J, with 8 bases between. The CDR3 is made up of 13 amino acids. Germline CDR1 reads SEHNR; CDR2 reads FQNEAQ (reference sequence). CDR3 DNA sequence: TGTGCCAGCAGCTTAGAGGGGATGACTGAAGCTTTCTTT. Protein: CASSLEGMTEAFF.

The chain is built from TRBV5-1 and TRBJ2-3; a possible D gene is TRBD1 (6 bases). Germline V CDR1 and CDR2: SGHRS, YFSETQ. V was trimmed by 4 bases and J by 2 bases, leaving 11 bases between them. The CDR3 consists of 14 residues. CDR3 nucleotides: TGCGCCAGCAGCGGGGGCTTGAACACAGATACGCAGTATTTT. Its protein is CASSGGLNTDTQYF.

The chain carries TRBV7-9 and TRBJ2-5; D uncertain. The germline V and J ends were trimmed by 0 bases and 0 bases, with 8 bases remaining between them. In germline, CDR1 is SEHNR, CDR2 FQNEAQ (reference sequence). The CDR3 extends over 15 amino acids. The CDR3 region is CASSLAETNQETQYF. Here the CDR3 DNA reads TGTGCCAGCAGCTTAGCGGAGACAAACCAAGAGACCCAGTACTTC.

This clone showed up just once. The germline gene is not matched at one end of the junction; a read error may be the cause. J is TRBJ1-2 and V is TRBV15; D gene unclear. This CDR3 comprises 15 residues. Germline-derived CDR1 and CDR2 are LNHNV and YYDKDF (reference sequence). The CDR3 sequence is CATRRDAVADYGYTF. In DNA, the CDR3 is TGTGCCACCAGAAGAGATGCAGTGGCAGACTATGGCTACACCTTC.

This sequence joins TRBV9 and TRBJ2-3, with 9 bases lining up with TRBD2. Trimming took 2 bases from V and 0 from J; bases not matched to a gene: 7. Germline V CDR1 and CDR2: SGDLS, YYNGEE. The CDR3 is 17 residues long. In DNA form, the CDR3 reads TGTGCCAGCAGCGTCGGTAGCGGGGGTATTAGCACAGATACGCAGTATTTT. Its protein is CASSVGSGGISTDTQYF.

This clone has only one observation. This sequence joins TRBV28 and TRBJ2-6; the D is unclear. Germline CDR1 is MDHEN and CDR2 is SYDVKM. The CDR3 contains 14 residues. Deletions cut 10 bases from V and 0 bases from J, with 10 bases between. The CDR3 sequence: CATLLTSGANVLTF. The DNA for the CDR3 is TGTGCCACCTTGCTCACCTCTGGGGCCAACGTCCTGACTTTC.

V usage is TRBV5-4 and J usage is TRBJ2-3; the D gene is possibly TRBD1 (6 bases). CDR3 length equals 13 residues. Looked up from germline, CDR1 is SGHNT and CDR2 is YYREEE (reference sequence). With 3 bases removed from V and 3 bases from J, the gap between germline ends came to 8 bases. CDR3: CASSSTGTDTQYF. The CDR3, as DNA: TGTGCCAGCAGCTCCACAGGGACAGATACGCAGTATTTT.

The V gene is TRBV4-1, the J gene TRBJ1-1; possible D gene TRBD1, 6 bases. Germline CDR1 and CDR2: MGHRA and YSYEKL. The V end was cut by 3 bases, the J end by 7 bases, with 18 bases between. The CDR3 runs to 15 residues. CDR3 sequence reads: CASSHPSGTHYEAFF. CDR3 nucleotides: TGCGCCAGCAGCCACCCTTCCGGGACACATTATGAAGCTTTCTTT.

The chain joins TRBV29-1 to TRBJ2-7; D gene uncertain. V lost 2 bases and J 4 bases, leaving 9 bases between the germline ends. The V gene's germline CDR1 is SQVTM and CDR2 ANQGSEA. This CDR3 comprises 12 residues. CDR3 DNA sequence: TGCAGCGTTGAATTGTCTGGGTACGAGCAGTACTTC. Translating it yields CSVELSGYEQYF.